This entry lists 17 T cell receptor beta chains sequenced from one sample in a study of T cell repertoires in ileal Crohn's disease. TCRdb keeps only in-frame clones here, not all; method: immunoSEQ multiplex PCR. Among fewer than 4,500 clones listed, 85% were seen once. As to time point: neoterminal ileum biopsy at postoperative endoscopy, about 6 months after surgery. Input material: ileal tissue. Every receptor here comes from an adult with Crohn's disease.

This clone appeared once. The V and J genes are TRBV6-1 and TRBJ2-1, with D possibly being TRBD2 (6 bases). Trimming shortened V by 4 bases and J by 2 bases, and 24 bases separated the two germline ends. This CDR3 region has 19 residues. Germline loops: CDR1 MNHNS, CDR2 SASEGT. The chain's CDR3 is CASSGIRTLSEGPYNEQFF. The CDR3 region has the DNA TGTGCCAGCAGTGGAATTCGAACCCTCTCGGAGGGGCCCTACAATGAGCAGTTCTTC.

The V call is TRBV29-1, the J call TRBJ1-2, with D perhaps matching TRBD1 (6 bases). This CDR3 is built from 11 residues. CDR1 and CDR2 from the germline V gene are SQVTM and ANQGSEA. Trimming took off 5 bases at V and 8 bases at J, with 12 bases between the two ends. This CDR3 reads CSVLGGRGYTF. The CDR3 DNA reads TGCAGCGTTCTAGGGGGACGCGGCTACACCTTC.

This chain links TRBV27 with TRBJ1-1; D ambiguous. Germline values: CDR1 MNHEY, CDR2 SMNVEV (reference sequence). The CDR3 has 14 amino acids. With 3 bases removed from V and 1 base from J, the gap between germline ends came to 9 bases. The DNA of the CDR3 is TGTGCCAGCAGTTTGAGCCGGGGGAACACTGAAGCTTTCTTT. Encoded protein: CASSLSRGNTEAFF.

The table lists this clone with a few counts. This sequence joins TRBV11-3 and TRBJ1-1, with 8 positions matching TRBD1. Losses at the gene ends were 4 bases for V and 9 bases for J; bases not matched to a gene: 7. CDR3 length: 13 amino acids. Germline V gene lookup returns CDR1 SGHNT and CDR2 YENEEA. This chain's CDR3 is CASSSETGEKAFF. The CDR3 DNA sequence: TGTGCCAGCAGCTCCGAGACAGGGGAAAAAGCTTTCTTT.

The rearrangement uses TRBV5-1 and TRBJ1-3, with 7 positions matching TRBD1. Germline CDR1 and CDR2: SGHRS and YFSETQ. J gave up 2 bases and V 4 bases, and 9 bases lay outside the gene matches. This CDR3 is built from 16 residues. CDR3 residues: CASSLGDSRAGNTIYF. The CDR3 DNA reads TGCGCCAGCAGCCTAGGGGACAGTAGGGCTGGAAACACCATATATTTT.

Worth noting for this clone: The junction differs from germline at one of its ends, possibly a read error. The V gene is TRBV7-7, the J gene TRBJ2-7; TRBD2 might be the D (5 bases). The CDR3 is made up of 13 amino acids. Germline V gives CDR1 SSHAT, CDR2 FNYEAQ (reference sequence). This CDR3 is CASSLRGSDEQYF. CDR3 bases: TGTGCTAGCAGCTTACGGGGAAGCGACGAGCAGTACTTC.

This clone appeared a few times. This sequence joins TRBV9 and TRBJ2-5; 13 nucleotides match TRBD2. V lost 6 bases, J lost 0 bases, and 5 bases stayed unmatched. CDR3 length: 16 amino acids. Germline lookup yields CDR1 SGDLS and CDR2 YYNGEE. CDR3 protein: CASTIGLAGDQETQYF. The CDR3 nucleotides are TGTGCCAGCACCATTGGACTAGCGGGGGACCAAGAGACCCAGTACTTC.

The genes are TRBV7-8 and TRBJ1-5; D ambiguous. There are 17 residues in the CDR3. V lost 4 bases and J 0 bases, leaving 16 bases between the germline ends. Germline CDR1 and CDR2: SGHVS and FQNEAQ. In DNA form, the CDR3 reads TGTGCCAGCAGCTCGATTCGAGACTCCAATAGCAATCAGCCCCAGCATTTT. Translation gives CASSSIRDSNSNQPQHF.

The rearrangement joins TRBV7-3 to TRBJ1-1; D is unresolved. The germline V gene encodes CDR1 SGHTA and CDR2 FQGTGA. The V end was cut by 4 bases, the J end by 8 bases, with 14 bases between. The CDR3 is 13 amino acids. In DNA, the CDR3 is TGTGCCAGCAGCTCCGAGACGGCGGGGGAAGCTTTCTTT. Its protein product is CASSSETAGEAFF.

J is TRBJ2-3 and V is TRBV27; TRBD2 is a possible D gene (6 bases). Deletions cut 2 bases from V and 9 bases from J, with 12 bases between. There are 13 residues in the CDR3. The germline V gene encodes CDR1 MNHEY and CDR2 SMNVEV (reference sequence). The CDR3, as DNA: TGTGCCAGCAGTTTACGGAGGGAAGGAACGCAGTATTTT. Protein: CASSLRREGTQYF.

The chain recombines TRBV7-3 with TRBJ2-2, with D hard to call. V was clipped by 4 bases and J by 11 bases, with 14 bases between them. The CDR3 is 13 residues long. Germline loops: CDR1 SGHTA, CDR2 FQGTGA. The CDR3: CASSYDSPSELFF. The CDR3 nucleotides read TGTGCCAGCAGCTACGACTCCCCCTCAGAGCTGTTTTTT.

The CDR3 reads CASSIWLTENTEAFF. The CDR3 region has the DNA TGTGCCAGTAGTATATGGCTGACAGAGAACACTGAAGCTTTCTTT. The rearrangement links TRBV19 to TRBJ1-1; possibly TRBD1 for D (5 bases). V was shortened by 2 bases and J by 1 base, with 11 bases between the two germline ends. CDR1 and CDR2 from the germline V gene are LNHDA and SQIVND (reference sequence). There are 15 residues in the CDR3.

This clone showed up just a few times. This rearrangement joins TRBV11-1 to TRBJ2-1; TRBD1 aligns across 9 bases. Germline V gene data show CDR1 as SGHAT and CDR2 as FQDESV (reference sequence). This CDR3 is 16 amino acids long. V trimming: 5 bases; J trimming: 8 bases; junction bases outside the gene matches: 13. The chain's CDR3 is CASSKRRTGDVDEQFF. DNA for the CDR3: TGTGCCAGCAGCAAGAGGCGGACAGGGGACGTAGATGAGCAGTTCTTC.

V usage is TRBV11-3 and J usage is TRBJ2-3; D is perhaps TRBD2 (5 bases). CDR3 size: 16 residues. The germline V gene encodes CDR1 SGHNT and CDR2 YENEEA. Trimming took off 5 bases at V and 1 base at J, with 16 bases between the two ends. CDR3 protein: CASSPRAGSGTDTQYF. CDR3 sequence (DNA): TGTGCCAGCAGCCCGCGCGCGGGCTCTGGCACAGATACGCAGTATTTT. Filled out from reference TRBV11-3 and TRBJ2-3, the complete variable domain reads EAGVVQSPRYKIIEKKQPVAFWCNPISGHNTLYWYLQNLGQGPELLIRYENEEAVDDSQLPKDRFSAERLKGVDSTLKIQPAELGDSAVYLCASSPRAGSGTDTQYFGPGTRLTVL.

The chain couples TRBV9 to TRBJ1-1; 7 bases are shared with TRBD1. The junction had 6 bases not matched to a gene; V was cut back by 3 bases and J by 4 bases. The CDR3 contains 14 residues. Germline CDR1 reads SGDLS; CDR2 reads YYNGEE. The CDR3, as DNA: TGTGCCAGCAGCGGCCGGGACAGCGTCACTGAAGCTTTCTTT. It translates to CASSGRDSVTEAFF.

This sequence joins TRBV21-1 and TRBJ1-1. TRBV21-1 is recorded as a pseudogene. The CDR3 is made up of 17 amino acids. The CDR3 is CASNLYRGGERSTEAFF. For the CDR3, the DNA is TGTGCCAGCAACTTATACCGGGGCGGGGAGAGGAGCACTGAAGCTTTCTTT.

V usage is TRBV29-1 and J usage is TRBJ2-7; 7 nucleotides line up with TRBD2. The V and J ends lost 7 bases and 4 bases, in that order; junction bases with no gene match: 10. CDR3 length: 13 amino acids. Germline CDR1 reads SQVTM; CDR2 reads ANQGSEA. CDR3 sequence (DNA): TGCAGCGCCGAAACCCAGGGAGGGTACGAGCAGTACTTC. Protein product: CSAETQGGYEQYF.